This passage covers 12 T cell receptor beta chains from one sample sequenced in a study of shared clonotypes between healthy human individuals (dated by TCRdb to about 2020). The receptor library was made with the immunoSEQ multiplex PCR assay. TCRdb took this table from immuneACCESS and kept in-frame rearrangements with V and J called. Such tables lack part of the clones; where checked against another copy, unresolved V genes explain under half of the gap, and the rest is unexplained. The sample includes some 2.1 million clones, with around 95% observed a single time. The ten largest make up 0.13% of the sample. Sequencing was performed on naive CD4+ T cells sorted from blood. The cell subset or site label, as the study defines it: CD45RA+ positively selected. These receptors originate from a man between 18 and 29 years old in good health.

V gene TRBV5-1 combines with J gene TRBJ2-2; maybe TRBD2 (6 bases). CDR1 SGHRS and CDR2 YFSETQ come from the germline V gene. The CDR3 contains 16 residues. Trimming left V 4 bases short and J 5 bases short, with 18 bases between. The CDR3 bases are TGCGCCAGCAGCCCACGGACACTGAGCGGGACCGGGGAGCTGTTTTTT. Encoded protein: CASSPRTLSGTGELFF.

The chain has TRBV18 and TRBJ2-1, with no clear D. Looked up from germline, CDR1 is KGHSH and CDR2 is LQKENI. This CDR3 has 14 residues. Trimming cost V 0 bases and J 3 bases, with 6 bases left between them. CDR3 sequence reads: CASSPPFYYNEQFF. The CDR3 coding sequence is TGTGCCAGCTCACCACCTTTTTACTACAATGAGCAGTTCTTC.

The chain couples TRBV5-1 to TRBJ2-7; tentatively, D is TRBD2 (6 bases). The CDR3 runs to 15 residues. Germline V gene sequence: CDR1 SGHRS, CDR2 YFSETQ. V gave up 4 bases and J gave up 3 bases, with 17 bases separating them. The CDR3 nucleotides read TGCGCCAGCAGCCCCGAGTCCAGGGAGGTCTACGAGCAGTACTTC. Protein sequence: CASSPESREVYEQYF.

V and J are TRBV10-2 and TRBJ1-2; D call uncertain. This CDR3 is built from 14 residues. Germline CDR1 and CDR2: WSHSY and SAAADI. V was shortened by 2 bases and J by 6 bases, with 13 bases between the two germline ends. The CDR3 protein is CASSELGPENGYTF. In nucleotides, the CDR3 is TGCGCCAGCAGTGAGCTCGGGCCGGAGAATGGCTACACCTTC.

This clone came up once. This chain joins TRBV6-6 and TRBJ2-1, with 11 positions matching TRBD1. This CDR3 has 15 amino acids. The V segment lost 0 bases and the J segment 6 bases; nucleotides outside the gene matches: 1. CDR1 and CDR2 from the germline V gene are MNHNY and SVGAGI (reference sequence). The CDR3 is CASSYSGQGGNEQFF. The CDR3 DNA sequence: TGTGCCAGCAGTTACTCGGGACAGGGGGGCAATGAGCAGTTCTTC.

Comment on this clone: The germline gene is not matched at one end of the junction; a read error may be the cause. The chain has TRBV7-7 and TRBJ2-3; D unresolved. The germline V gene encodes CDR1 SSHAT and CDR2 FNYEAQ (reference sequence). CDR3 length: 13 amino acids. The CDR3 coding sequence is TGTGCTAGCAGCTTAATTAGCACAGATACGCAGTATTTT. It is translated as CASSLISTDTQYF.

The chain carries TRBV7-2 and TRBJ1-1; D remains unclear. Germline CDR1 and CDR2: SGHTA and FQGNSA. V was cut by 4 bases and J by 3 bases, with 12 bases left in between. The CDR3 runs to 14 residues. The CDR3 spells CASSSGTGDTEAFF. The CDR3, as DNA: TGTGCCAGCAGCTCCGGTACGGGCGACACTGAAGCTTTCTTT.

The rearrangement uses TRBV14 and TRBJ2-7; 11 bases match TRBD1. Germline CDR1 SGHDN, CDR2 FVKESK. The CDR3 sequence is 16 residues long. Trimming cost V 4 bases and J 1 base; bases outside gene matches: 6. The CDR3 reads CASSPPGQGASYEQYF. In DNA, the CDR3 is TGTGCCAGCAGCCCGCCTGGACAGGGGGCTTCCTACGAGCAGTACTTC.

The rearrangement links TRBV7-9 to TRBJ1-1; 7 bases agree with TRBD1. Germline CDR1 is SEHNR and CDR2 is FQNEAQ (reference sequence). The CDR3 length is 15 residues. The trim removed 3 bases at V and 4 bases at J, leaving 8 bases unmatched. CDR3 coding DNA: TGTGCCAGCAGCTTTCTGACAGGGCAGGCCACTGAAGCTTTCTTT. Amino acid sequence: CASSFLTGQATEAFF.

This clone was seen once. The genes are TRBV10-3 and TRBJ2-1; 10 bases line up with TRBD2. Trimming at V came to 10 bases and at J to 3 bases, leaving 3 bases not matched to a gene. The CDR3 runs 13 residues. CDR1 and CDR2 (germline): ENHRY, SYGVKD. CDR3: CASGLADYNEQFF. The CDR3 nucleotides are TGTGCCAGCGGACTAGCGGACTACAATGAGCAGTTCTTC.

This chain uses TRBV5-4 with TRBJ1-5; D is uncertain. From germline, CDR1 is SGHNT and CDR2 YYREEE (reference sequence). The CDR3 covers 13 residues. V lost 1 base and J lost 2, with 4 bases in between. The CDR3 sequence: CASSLNGNQPQHF. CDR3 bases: TGTGCCAGCAGCTTGAACGGCAATCAGCCCCAGCATTTT.

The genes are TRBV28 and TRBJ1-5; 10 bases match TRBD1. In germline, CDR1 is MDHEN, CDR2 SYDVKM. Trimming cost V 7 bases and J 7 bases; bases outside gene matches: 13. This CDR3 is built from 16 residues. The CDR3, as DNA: TGTGCCAGCATCAGAGCGGACAGGGGGGGAGGGCAGCCCCAGCATTTT. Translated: CASIRADRGGGQPQHF.